This passage covers 18 T cell receptor beta chains from one sample sequenced in a study of blood T cells in healthy people across ages. The second PCR ran about 7 to 12 cycles with a sample-barcoded 5' primer and J-beta primers. Each CDR3 protein gets one entry after TCRdb re-called the 5' RACE reads with MiXCR. The sample yields 730,000 or so distinct CDR3 sequences, around 43% seen once. Sequencing was performed on blood. These receptor sequences come from a man older than 75 in good health.

This clonotype turned up a few times. The V and J genes are TRBV5-1 and TRBJ2-1, with D tentatively TRBD1 (5 bases). CDR1 and CDR2 (germline): SGHRS, YFSETQ. The CDR3 is made up of 14 amino acids. V lost 2 bases to trimming and J lost 11 bases, with 17 bases between them. As DNA, the CDR3 is TGCGCCAGCAGCTTAATAAACCAGGGTAATAAGCAGTTCTTC. It translates to CASSLINQGNKQFF.

The V call is TRBV27, the J call TRBJ2-3; 13 nucleotides align to TRBD2. From germline, CDR1 is MNHEY and CDR2 SMNVEV (reference sequence). The CDR3 extends over 19 amino acids. V lost 6 bases and J lost 4; bases outside the gene matches: 16. The CDR3: CASRKSLVSGTSGADTQYF. CDR3 DNA sequence: TGTGCCAGCAGAAAAAGCCTTGTATCCGGGACTAGCGGGGCAGATACGCAGTATTTT.

This sequence joins TRBV27 and TRBJ2-1; 7 bases are shared with TRBD2. Trimming cost V 7 bases and J 0 bases; bases outside gene matches: 6. Germline V CDR1 and CDR2: MNHEY, SMNVEV (reference sequence). The CDR3 covers 15 residues. The CDR3 DNA reads as TGTGCCAGCATTGGGGGGGGTAGCTCCTACAATGAGCAGTTCTTC. Its translation is CASIGGGSSYNEQFF.

This chain connects TRBV20-1 to TRBJ2-1; 7 bases are shared with TRBD2. The V and J ends lost 1 base and 0 bases, in that order; junction bases with no gene match: 3. The germline CDR1 and CDR2 sequences are DFQATT and SNEGSKA (reference sequence). This CDR3 has 15 residues. CDR3 DNA: TGCAGTGCTAGAGGGCTAGCGGTCTCCTACAATGAGCAGTTCTTC. Translating it yields CSARGLAVSYNEQFF.

V and J are TRBV20-1 and TRBJ1-1; weak D call: TRBD1 (5 bases). CDR3 length equals 15 residues. Per germline, CDR1 DFQATT and CDR2 SNEGSKA (reference sequence). V shed 5 bases and J shed 3 bases, with 19 bases lying between them. CDR3: CSAPPPGWGDTEAFF. In DNA, the CDR3 is TGCAGTGCTCCCCCCCCAGGGTGGGGGGACACTGAAGCTTTCTTT.

The chain joins TRBV6-2 or TRBV6-3 to TRBJ2-7; D is perhaps TRBD1 (6 bases). Per the germline V gene, CDR1 is MNHEY and CDR2 is SVGEGT. This CDR3 comprises 14 residues. The V gene lost 7 bases and the J gene lost 9 bases, with 22 bases spanning the gap. The CDR3 protein is CASISDSSSYVQYF. CDR3 coding DNA: TGTGCCAGCATTTCGGACAGCTCGAGTTATGTGCAGTACTTC.

The rearrangement uses TRBV29-1 and TRBJ2-5; 9 bases map to TRBD1. The CDR3 loop spans 14 amino acids. V shed 1 base and J 3 bases; nucleotides not matched to a gene: 3. The germline V gene encodes CDR1 SQVTM and CDR2 ANQGSEA. Here the CDR3 reads CSVEGTGAKETQYF. CDR3 DNA: TGCAGCGTTGAAGGGACAGGGGCCAAAGAGACCCAGTACTTC.

This clonotype has only a few counts. V is TRBV20-1 and J is TRBJ2-3; 9 bases match TRBD2. Germline CDR1 is DFQATT and CDR2 is SNEGSKA (reference sequence). Trimming removed 0 bases from V and 5 bases from J; junction bases left unmatched: 9. The CDR3 extends over 16 amino acids. Written as DNA, the CDR3 is TGCAGTGCTAGAGATATATGGCGGGGGGGCGTAGATACGCAGTATTTT. Protein sequence: CSARDIWRGGVDTQYF.

The rearrangement links TRBV28 to TRBJ1-5, with D perhaps TRBD1 (6 bases). The CDR3 covers 14 residues. Per germline, CDR1 MDHEN and CDR2 SYDVKM. V lost 7 bases, J lost 0 bases, and 10 bases lay in between. DNA of the CDR3: TGTGCCAGCATCAACAGGGATAGCAATCAGCCCCAGCATTTT. Translation gives CASINRDSNQPQHF.

V gene TRBV29-1 combines with J gene TRBJ1-1; 8 bases line up with TRBD1. V shed 3 bases and J 5 bases; nucleotides not matched to a gene: 11. Germline values: CDR1 SQVTM, CDR2 ANQGSEA. The CDR3 sequence is 15 residues long. Here the CDR3 reads CSVDPQGARYTEAFF. The CDR3 coding sequence is TGCAGCGTTGATCCGCAGGGGGCTAGGTATACTGAAGCTTTCTTT.

The rearrangement joins TRBV6-2 or TRBV6-3 to TRBJ1-1; tentatively, D is TRBD1 (5 bases). Trimming took off 5 bases at V and 5 bases at J, with 15 bases between the two ends. The CDR3 runs 14 residues. CDR1 is MNHEY and CDR2 is SVGEGT in the germline V gene. This CDR3 reads CASSNQGPRTEAFF. The CDR3, as DNA: TGTGCCAGCAGTAACCAGGGACCTCGAACTGAAGCTTTCTTT.

The chain couples TRBV7-9 to TRBJ2-5, with 7 bases lining up with TRBD1. Germline CDR1 reads SEHNR; CDR2 reads FQNEAQ (reference sequence). The ends lost 7 bases at V and 3 bases at J; junction bases unmatched: 11. The CDR3 consists of 15 residues. The CDR3 DNA follows: TGTGCCAGCAACGAACCGAGCAGGGGGAAAGAGACCCAGTACTTC. Amino acid sequence: CASNEPSRGKETQYF. Based on the CDR3 plus reference TRBV7-9 and TRBJ2-5, the full variable domain is DTGVSQNPRHKITKRGQNVTFRCDPISEHNRLYWYRQTLGQGPEFLTYFQNEAQLEKSRLLSDRFSAERPKGSFSTLEIQRTEQGDSAMYLCASNEPSRGKETQYFGPGTRLLVL.

V and J are TRBV27 and TRBJ2-5; no clear D gene. The CDR3 runs to 13 residues. Germline V gene data show CDR1 as MNHEY and CDR2 as SMNVEV (reference sequence). Trimming took off 5 bases at V and 1 base at J, with 8 bases between the two ends. This chain's CDR3 is CASSVFVQETQYF. CDR3 nucleotide sequence: TGTGCCAGCAGTGTATTTGTCCAAGAGACCCAGTACTTC.

This clonotype was counted many times. The chain combines TRBV21-1 with TRBJ2-3; TRBD2 is the table's D call and was not checked against the DNA. TRBV21-1 is a pseudogene. This CDR3 contains 17 residues. The CDR3 nucleotides are TGTGCCAGCAGCAAAGCGCTTGGGCTAGCGGGAGGGGATACGCAGTATTTT. Translation gives CASSKALGLAGGDTQYF.

The chain couples TRBV3-1 to TRBJ2-7; D is unclear. The CDR3 loop spans 13 amino acids. Germline V gene data show CDR1 as LGHDT and CDR2 as YNNKEL (reference sequence). V lost 0 bases and J 2 bases, leaving 5 bases between the germline ends. This chain's CDR3 is CASSQEGAYEQYF. In DNA form, the CDR3 reads TGTGCCAGCAGCCAAGAAGGAGCCTACGAGCAGTACTTC.

This clonotype appeared many times. The V gene is TRBV7-7, the J gene TRBJ2-5, with D unclear. Trimming left V 0 bases short and J 1 base short, with 3 bases between. This CDR3 has 13 residues. Looked up from germline, CDR1 is SSHAT and CDR2 is FNYEAQ (reference sequence). Here the CDR3 DNA reads TGTGCCAGCAGCTTAGCGCTCCAAGAGACCCAGTACTTC. It codes for CASSLALQETQYF.

V gene TRBV7-8 combines with J gene TRBJ2-3; D is possibly TRBD2 (6 bases). The germline V gene has CDR1 SGHVS and CDR2 FQNEAQ. The CDR3 is 16 amino acids. The V and J ends lost 5 bases and 2 bases respectively, with 17 bases between them. The CDR3 loop reads CASSPTGVRDTDTQYF. CDR3 nucleotide sequence: TGTGCCAGCAGCCCAACGGGGGTGAGGGACACAGATACGCAGTATTTT.

This clonotype came up many times. This rearrangement joins TRBV10-2 to TRBJ1-1; D is possibly TRBD1 (6 bases). The CDR3 consists of 13 residues. Trimming took off 11 bases at V and 5 bases at J, with 18 bases between the two ends. Germline-derived CDR1 and CDR2 are WSHSY and SAAADI. The CDR3 nucleotides are TGCGCCTGTGGTGGGGGGGCAAGAACTGAAGCTTTCTTT. Translated: CACGGGARTEAFF.